This T cell receptor beta chain was obtained from a study of Graves' ophthalmopathy and Graves' hyperthyroidism. The study's findings and limits: Detection in blood was also observed for most expanded thyroid clonotypes above 0.001 frequency. From stable hyperthyroidism, ophthalmopathy was separated by a 13-signature model with 85% to 90% sensitivity and 75% to 82% specificity.

This CDR3 is 14 amino acids long. V was shortened by 2 bases and J by 1 base, with 11 bases between the two germline ends. Germline V lookup: CDR1 DFQATT, CDR2 SNEGSKA (reference sequence). This clonotype was seen many times. Its specificity is not known. TCR beta CDR3 regions were amplified from RNA transcripts. Second-round multiplex PCR came after a first-round RT-PCR that employed HTBI primers. MiXCR, applied by TCRdb to the multiplex PCR reads, yields one record per CDR3 protein. The repertoire includes 560,000 or so distinct CDR3 sequences, about 40% of them detected once, and about 4.1% sits in the top ten. Uncontrolled infections, other autoimmune diseases, pregnancy or lactation barred patients from enrollment.

The sequence was collected from an adult man with Graves' hyperthyroidism. The sequencing input was peripheral blood or thyroid tissue (not recorded which). The chain joins TRBV20-1 to TRBJ1-1, with D possibly TRBD1 on 6 matching bases. In DNA form, the CDR3 reads TGCAGTGCTAGAAAGGGACACTCGAACACTGAAGCTTTCTTT. Its translation is CSARKGHSNTEAFF.